The TCR beta chain described here comes from a study of T cells in localized non-small cell lung cancer. Study-wide points: Clonality peaked in uninvolved adjacent lung rather than tumor. Across samples, adjacent lung featured a median roughly 61 of the top 100 tumor clones. Increased T cell density in blood showed an association with longer overall survival. One tumor region alone was sequenced, and heterogeneity therefore remains possible.

Turning to this clone: Its antigen is currently unknown.

Using immunoSEQ multiplex PCR, the repertoire was profiled, and TCRdb retains in-frame clones only, with some absent. Of about 3,300 clones listed, around 30% are singletons. Trimming stripped 0 bases from V and 1 base from J, with 10 bases between. Germline CDR1 is SGHRS and CDR2 is YFSETQ. This CDR3 region has 15 residues. This sequence originates from a woman aged 40 to 75 with stage I lung adenocarcinoma. The rearrangement uses TRBV5-1 and TRBJ1-1; D remains unclear. The specimen was normal lung tissue next to the tumor, collected before any cancer treatment. The CDR3 region has the DNA TGCGCCAGCAGCTTGGTCACTACAGCGAACACTGAAGCTTTCTTT. Translation: CASSLVTTANTEAFF.